Below are 28 T cell receptor beta chains sequenced from a single sample in a study of OX40 agonist ivuxolimab in advanced cancers. The assay was immunoSEQ multiplex PCR, and TCRdb's table has in-frame clones only and misses some. The sample holds 65,000 to 90,000 clones, around nine tenths seen once. This specimen consisted of CD4+ or CD8+ T cells sorted from blood, obtained in a trial of the OX40 agonist ivuxolimab. Receptor source: an adult with an advanced solid tumor such as melanoma, head and neck, liver or kidney cancer.

The J gene is TRBJ2-7, the V gene TRBV19; 12 bases agree with TRBD2. Germline CDR1 LNHDA, CDR2 SQIVND (reference sequence). The V and J ends lost 7 bases and 6 bases, in that order; junction bases with no gene match: 7. The CDR3 totals 14 residues. CDR3 DNA sequence: TGTGCCAGTATTGAGACTAGCGGGAGAGGCGAGCAGTACTTC. Translated, it gives CASIETSGRGEQYF.

This clone was detected only a few times. The chain uses TRBV19 and TRBJ2-1, with D perhaps TRBD1 or TRBD2 (5 bases each). Trimming left V 10 bases short and J 4 bases short, with 11 bases between. There are 12 residues in the CDR3. From germline, CDR1 is LNHDA and CDR2 SQIVND (reference sequence). The CDR3 DNA follows: TGTGCCACCGGGACCGATTACAATGAGCAGTTCTTC. Protein product: CATGTDYNEQFF.

The chain has TRBV18 and TRBJ1-2; D not resolved. CDR1 and CDR2 from the germline V gene are KGHSH and LQKENI. This CDR3 is built from 14 residues. The germline V and J ends were trimmed by 7 bases and 2 bases, with 14 bases remaining between them. CDR3 in DNA: TGTGCCAGCTGCCTGGGCCCCAGCAACTATGGCTACACCTTC. It encodes CASCLGPSNYGYTF.

The chain is built from TRBV7-2 and TRBJ2-7, with D perhaps TRBD1 (6 bases). Trimming pared 1 base from V and 0 bases from J, leaving 10 bases between. This CDR3 has 15 residues. The germline V gene encodes CDR1 SGHTA and CDR2 FQGNSA. Written as DNA, the CDR3 is TGTGCCAGCAGCTTAGGGTTAGGGGGCTCCTACGAGCAGTACTTC. It codes for CASSLGLGGSYEQYF.

This chain joins TRBV5-5 and TRBJ1-5; a weak D match, TRBD1 (6 bases). Germline CDR1 reads SGHKS; CDR2 reads YYEKEE (reference sequence). This CDR3 has 13 residues. Deletions cut 4 bases from V and 3 bases from J, with 8 bases between. The CDR3 here is CASSPGVNQPQHF. CDR3 DNA sequence: TGTGCCAGCAGCCCAGGGGTCAATCAGCCCCAGCATTTT.

CDR3 bases: TGTGCCAGCAGCCACACTAGCGGGTCGACCACAGATACGCAGTATTTT. Protein sequence: CASSHTSGSTTDTQYF. This chain links TRBV6-4 with TRBJ2-3; 9 bases line up with TRBD2. This CDR3 comprises 16 residues. Germline trimming cut 6 bases from V and 2 bases from J; bases unmatched to any gene: 9. Germline V gene lookup returns CDR1 MRHNA and CDR2 SNTAGT.

This rearrangement joins TRBV5-1 to TRBJ2-7; no clear D gene. The CDR3 runs to 14 residues. Trimming stripped 2 bases from V and 1 base from J, with 10 bases between. Germline V gives CDR1 SGHRS, CDR2 YFSETQ. CDR3 in amino acids: CASSLTDGSYEQYF. The CDR3 DNA follows: TGCGCCAGCAGCTTAACGGACGGTTCCTACGAGCAGTACTTC.

The V gene is TRBV7-9, the J gene TRBJ1-5, with 10 bases matching TRBD1. The V and J ends lost 5 bases and 3 bases, in that order; junction bases with no gene match: 4. This CDR3 spans 15 amino acids. Germline assignment: CDR1 SEHNR and CDR2 FQNEAQ (reference sequence). The CDR3 loop is CASSLGTGVNQPQHF. Written as DNA, the CDR3 is TGTGCCAGCAGCCTCGGGACAGGGGTCAATCAGCCCCAGCATTTT.

The V gene is TRBV9, the J gene TRBJ1-1; D possibly corresponds to TRBD1 (6 bases). V lost 3 bases, J lost 3 bases, and 18 bases lay in between. This CDR3 spans 16 amino acids. Germline V gene data show CDR1 as SGDLS and CDR2 as YYNGEE. CDR3 in amino acids: CASSGETGYTDTEAFF. DNA for the CDR3: TGTGCCAGCAGCGGAGAAACAGGGTATACGGACACTGAAGCTTTCTTT.

This clone appeared a single time. The rearrangement joins TRBV7-9 to TRBJ2-1; 10 bases are shared with TRBD2. CDR3 size: 15 residues. Losses at the gene ends were 5 bases for V and 3 bases for J; bases not matched to a gene: 4. Per germline, CDR1 SEHNR and CDR2 FQNEAQ (reference sequence). CDR3 DNA sequence: TGTGCCAGCAGCAATAGCGGGGGGCACTACAATGAGCAGTTCTTC. Amino acids: CASSNSGGHYNEQFF.

Only a few counts were recorded for this clone. The chain has TRBV29-1 and TRBJ2-3; TRBD2 matches at 9 bases. The CDR3 covers 13 residues. Germline CDR1 and CDR2: SQVTM and ANQGSEA. The V segment lost 5 bases and the J segment 4 bases; nucleotides outside the gene matches: 4. The CDR3 is CSVTGTSPDTQYF. CDR3 sequence (DNA): TGCAGCGTTACGGGGACTAGCCCAGATACGCAGTATTTT.

The chain is built from TRBV7-9 and TRBJ2-7; tentatively, D is TRBD2 (6 bases). The germline CDR1 and CDR2 sequences are SEHNR and FQNEAQ (reference sequence). The CDR3 runs to 11 residues. The V gene lost 5 bases and the J gene lost 12 bases, with 14 bases spanning the gap. The CDR3 reads CASSPLGEVYF. The CDR3 DNA reads TGTGCCAGCAGCCCTTTGGGGGAGGTGTACTTC.

CDR3 sequence reads: CASGFRQPQHF. CDR3 sequence (DNA): TGTGCCAGTGGTTTTCGTCAGCCCCAGCATTTT. V and J are TRBV19 and TRBJ1-5; D remains unclear. Trimming took 8 bases from V and 6 from J, leaving 8 bases between them. The germline CDR1 and CDR2 sequences are LNHDA and SQIVND (reference sequence). This CDR3 region has 11 residues.

CDR3: CAWRLAKETQYF. The CDR3 DNA is TGTGCCTGGAGGCTAGCGAAAGAGACCCAGTACTTC. The V and J genes are TRBV30 and TRBJ2-5; the D gene is possibly TRBD2 (6 bases). Germline V gene data show CDR1 as GTSNPN and CDR2 as SVGIG (reference sequence). V was cut by 3 bases and J by 3 bases, with 8 bases left in between. This CDR3 comprises 12 residues.

The rearrangement links TRBV13 to TRBJ1-1; D gene ambiguous. The germline V and J ends were trimmed by 4 bases and 11 bases, with 11 bases remaining between them. Germline V gives CDR1 PRHDT, CDR2 FYEKMQ (reference sequence). The CDR3 runs 11 residues. In nucleotides, the CDR3 is TGTGCCAGCAGCTCAGCGACTGGGGCTTTCTTT. Translation gives CASSSATGAFF.

The sample holds a few counts of this clone. V is TRBV6-5 and J is TRBJ1-5; D gene ambiguous. Per the germline V gene, CDR1 is MNHEY and CDR2 is SVGAGI. V lost 6 bases and J lost 7, with 13 bases in between. This CDR3 has 13 residues. The CDR3 region is CASSGIQGQPQHF. CDR3 nucleotides: TGTGCCAGCAGCGGAATCCAAGGACAGCCCCAGCATTTT.

The chain links TRBV9 to TRBJ2-5, with D possibly being TRBD2 (6 bases). Germline CDR1 SGDLS, CDR2 YYNGEE. CDR3 length equals 15 residues. The V gene lost 0 bases and the J gene lost 1 base, with 10 bases spanning the gap. For the CDR3, the DNA is TGTGCCAGCAGCGTAGCTATGGAGGGCCAAGAGACCCAGTACTTC. It is translated as CASSVAMEGQETQYF.

This chain connects TRBV28 to TRBJ2-5, with D possibly matching TRBD2 (5 bases). V was pared by 3 bases and J by 3 bases, with 14 bases between. The germline CDR1 and CDR2 sequences are MDHEN and SYDVKM. CDR3 length: 15 residues. The CDR3 region is CASSFPRTGEETQYF. The CDR3 coding sequence is TGTGCCAGCAGTTTCCCCCGGACTGGAGAAGAGACCCAGTACTTC. The full variable domain, in which reference TRBV28 and TRBJ2-5 provide the parts outside the CDR3, is DVKVTQSSRYLVKRTGEKVFLECVQDMDHENMFWYRQDPGLGLRLIYFSYDVKMKEKGDIPEGYSVSREKKERFSLILESASTNQTSMYLCASSFPRTGEETQYFGPGTRLLVL.

The chain combines TRBV7-2 with TRBJ1-3, with D unclear. The V gene lost 5 bases and the J gene lost 2 bases, with 10 bases spanning the gap. Germline CDR1 and CDR2: SGHTA and FQGNSA. The CDR3 consists of 14 residues. CDR3 sequence: CASSPHGPGNTIYF. The CDR3 DNA is TGTGCCAGCAGCCCACACGGGCCTGGAAACACCATATATTTT.

This clone has only one observation. This chain uses TRBV5-8 with TRBJ1-2, with D possibly TRBD1 on 6 matching bases. V was clipped by 4 bases and J by 3 bases, with 16 bases between them. CDR1 and CDR2 (germline): SGHTS, YDEGEE. The CDR3 loop spans 15 amino acids. CDR3 sequence: CASSPRDTSYYGYTF. The CDR3 DNA is TGTGCCAGCAGCCCCCGGGACACTTCCTACTATGGCTACACCTTC.

The chain carries TRBV19 and TRBJ2-3; D uncertain. The germline V gene encodes CDR1 LNHDA and CDR2 SQIVND (reference sequence). The V end was cut by 4 bases, the J end by 2 bases, with 19 bases between. CDR3 length equals 17 residues. CDR3 sequence reads: CASSRVRSDESTDTQYF. The CDR3 nucleotides read TGTGCCAGTAGTAGAGTACGCTCTGATGAGTCCACAGATACGCAGTATTTT.

This CDR3 is CASSVQGYEQYF. CDR3 nucleotides: TGTGCCAGCAGCGTCCAGGGCTACGAGCAGTACTTC. The gene calls are TRBV9 and TRBJ2-7, with D tentatively TRBD1 (5 bases). V dropped 2 bases and J dropped 3 bases, with 6 bases sitting between them. The CDR3 consists of 12 residues. From germline, CDR1 is SGDLS and CDR2 YYNGEE.

The gene calls are TRBV5-1 and TRBJ2-1, with 14 positions matching TRBD2. With 4 bases clipped from V and 0 bases from J, the junction kept 6 bases outside the gene matches. This CDR3 spans 18 amino acids. Germline CDR1 is SGHRS and CDR2 is YFSETQ. The CDR3, as DNA: TGCGCCAGCAGCCCAGGACTAGCGGGAGGAGGCTCCTACAATGAGCAGTTCTTC. It encodes CASSPGLAGGGSYNEQFF.

This chain links TRBV27 with TRBJ2-3, with 7 bases fitting TRBD1. This CDR3 has 15 amino acids. Germline CDR1 and CDR2: MNHEY and SMNVEV (reference sequence). With V trimmed by 5 bases and J by 1 base, 6 bases remained unmatched. This chain's CDR3 is CASSLGQPRTDTQYF. DNA of the CDR3: TGTGCCAGCAGTCTGGGACAGCCCCGCACAGATACGCAGTATTTT.

V and J are TRBV10-3 and TRBJ2-3, with 10 nucleotides matching TRBD2. The length of the CDR3 is 16 residues. The germline CDR1 and CDR2 sequences are ENHRY and SYGVKD. Trimming took 4 bases from V and 7 from J; bases not matched to a gene: 11. CDR3 sequence (DNA): TGTGCCATCAGTGCGCCTAGCGGGGGCCGGCGGAATACGCAGTATTTT. Protein: CAISAPSGGRRNTQYF.

The chain links TRBV29-1 to TRBJ1-1; D is perhaps TRBD1 (6 bases). The V end lost 3 bases, the J end lost 0 bases, and 8 bases lay between the germline ends. The CDR3 consists of 13 residues. From germline, CDR1 is SQVTM and CDR2 ANQGSEA. The CDR3 sequence is CSVDRGVNTEAFF. The CDR3 nucleotides are TGCAGCGTTGACAGGGGTGTGAACACTGAAGCTTTCTTT.

This clone is a singleton in its sample. This chain uses TRBV2 with TRBJ1-5; D is possibly TRBD1 (6 bases). The CDR3 length is 15 residues. Between the trimmed V and J ends, which lost 7 bases and 2 bases, there was a span of 15 bases. Looked up from germline, CDR1 is SNHLY and CDR2 is FYNNEI. Here the CDR3 reads CASNLQGNGNQPQHF. As DNA, the CDR3 is TGTGCCAGCAACCTACAGGGTAATGGCAATCAGCCCCAGCATTTT.

V is TRBV7-9 and J is TRBJ1-2; D call uncertain. The V gene lost 1 base and the J gene lost 7 bases, with 7 bases spanning the gap. This CDR3 comprises 12 residues. Germline CDR1 reads SEHNR; CDR2 reads FQNEAQ (reference sequence). The CDR3 here is CASSLEFPGYTF. DNA for the CDR3: TGTGCCAGCAGCTTAGAATTCCCTGGCTACACCTTC.